This T cell receptor beta chain was observed in a study of blood T cell repertoires in COVID-19. At the level of the study: There were acute and convalescent COVID-19 samples, and they came from the United States, Italy and Spain. PBMCs, B-cell-depleted T cells, or T cells were the source of the cDNA or gDNA that made up the material.

Only in-frame clones appear in the TCRdb table, and some are missing; sequencing was by immunoSEQ multiplex PCR. Of around 68,000 clones in the sample, approximately 89% were seen once. The CDR3 totals 16 residues. V usage is TRBV21-1 and J usage is TRBJ2-7; the table's TRBD1 call for D was not verified on the DNA. TRBV21-1 is labeled a pseudogene. The TCR originated in a man aged 45 to 65 with active COVID-19. Sequencing used peripheral blood. CDR3 region: CASSKAGHPLTYEQYF. In DNA, the CDR3 is TGTGCCAGCAGCAAAGCGGGGCACCCTTTAACCTACGAGCAGTACTTC.